Below, 10 T cell receptor beta chains from the same sample are listed, as sequenced in a study of T cell responses to AZD1222 COVID-19 vaccine. TCRdb's table, derived via immunoSEQ multiplex PCR, lists solely in-frame clones and lacks some. The sample lists 100,000 to 120,000 clones; 82% were seen once. The source was peripheral blood, collected on day 0 of AZD1222 vaccination. The receptors here all came from an adult in good health.

The chain combines TRBV12-3 or TRBV12-4 with TRBJ2-7; no definite D call. Trimming stripped 5 bases from V and 4 bases from J, with 6 bases between. This CDR3 is built from 11 residues. The CDR3 spells CASSGPYEQYF. The CDR3 DNA reads as TGTGCCAGCAGTGGGCCATACGAGCAGTACTTC.

V is TRBV5-1 and J is TRBJ1-1; 8 positions agree with TRBD1. Germline V gene data show CDR1 as SGHRS and CDR2 as YFSETQ. After removal of 2 bases from V and 3 bases from J, the junction contained 15 bases not matched to a gene. This CDR3 has 18 amino acids. CDR3 nucleotide sequence: TGCGCCAGCAGCTTAAACTGGGCAGGGGGCCTTGGGGACACTGAAGCTTTCTTT. Its translation: CASSLNWAGGLGDTEAFF.

Only one count was recorded for this clone. This chain links TRBV12-3 or TRBV12-4 with TRBJ1-1; a weak D match, TRBD1 (6 bases). V shed 6 bases and J shed 5 bases, with 13 bases lying between them. The CDR3 has 13 amino acids. CDR3 bases: TGTGCCAGCAGCGTACAGGGAGGGACTGAAGCTTTCTTT. Residues: CASSVQGGTEAFF.

The chain employs TRBV21-1 and TRBJ2-7; the D segment call TRBD2 is taken from the table without a DNA check. TRBV21-1 is given as a pseudogene. There are 16 residues in the CDR3. CDR3 region: CASSKRSRPHFYEQYF. For the CDR3, the DNA is TGTGCCAGCAGCAAGAGGAGCCGTCCCCACTTCTACGAGCAGTACTTC.

The chain recombines TRBV28 with TRBJ1-2, with 7 nucleotides matching TRBD1. The CDR3 contains 15 residues. The ends lost 5 bases at V and 0 bases at J; junction bases unmatched: 6. Germline CDR1 is MDHEN and CDR2 is SYDVKM. The CDR3 DNA reads as TGTGCCAGCAGTATCAGGGGGGTAGCTAACTATGGCTACACCTTC. This encodes CASSIRGVANYGYTF.

This clone was observed a handful of times. The chain recombines TRBV7-3 with TRBJ2-1, with TRBD2 matching over 14 bases. CDR3 length: 16 residues. Trimming took 5 bases from V and 7 from J; bases not matched to a gene: 7. Germline V gene data show CDR1 as SGHTA and CDR2 as FQGTGA. The DNA of the CDR3 is TGTGCCAGCAGCCTGACTAGCGGGGGGGTAAAGAATGAGCAGTTCTTC. This translates into CASSLTSGGVKNEQFF. The full variable domain, its missing parts supplied by reference TRBV7-3 and TRBJ2-1, is GAGVSQTPSNKVTEKGKYVELRCDPISGHTALYWYRQSLGQGPEFLIYFQGTGAADDSGLPNDRFFAVRPEGSVSTLKIQRTERGDSAVYLCASSLTSGGVKNEQFFGPGTRLTVL.

The CDR3 DNA sequence: TGTGCCAGCTCACCCCGACAGGGTAATAATTCACCCCTCCACTTT. It yields the protein CASSPRQGNNSPLHF. The J gene is TRBJ1-6, the V gene TRBV18; 7 bases match TRBD1. CDR1 is KGHSH and CDR2 is LQKENI in the germline V gene. The CDR3 contains 15 residues. The junction had 4 bases not matched to a gene; V was cut back by 3 bases and J by 5 bases.

The chain joins TRBV3-1 (or the pseudogene TRBV3-2) to TRBJ1-2, with 12 positions matching TRBD1. With 1 base clipped from V and 4 bases from J, the junction kept 13 bases outside the gene matches. The CDR3 is 19 amino acids. In germline, CDR1 is LGHDT, CDR2 YNNKEL (reference sequence). The chain's CDR3 is CASSQAVWGTGGEGYGYTF. For the CDR3, the DNA is TGTGCCAGCAGCCAAGCGGTTTGGGGGACAGGGGGCGAAGGCTATGGCTACACCTTC.

The chain joins TRBV3-1 (or the pseudogene TRBV3-2) to TRBJ2-3, with D possibly matching TRBD2 (5 bases). This CDR3 is 13 amino acids long. Trimming stripped 0 bases from V and 6 bases from J, with 7 bases between. CDR1 and CDR2 (germline): LGHDT, YNNKEL (reference sequence). The CDR3 nucleotides are TGTGCCAGCAGCCAAGAGCGAGGGGATACGCAGTATTTT. It translates to CASSQERGDTQYF.

The chain is built from TRBV9 and TRBJ1-1; D unresolved. Trimming shortened V by 4 bases and J by 3 bases, and 16 bases separated the two germline ends. CDR3 length: 15 amino acids. Germline V gene sequence: CDR1 SGDLS, CDR2 YYNGEE. The CDR3 nucleotides read TGTGCCAGCAGCTCCTACGGGGAGGCGGACACTGAAGCTTTCTTT. This codes for CASSSYGEADTEAFF.